This T cell receptor beta chain was identified in a study of T cells in Graves' hyperthyroidism and ophthalmopathy. Across the study: Peripheral blood was drawn at first diagnosis, prior to all treatment.

The investigators amplified TCR beta CDR3 regions from RNA transcripts. The primer set for the first-round RT-PCR of the TCR CDR3 was HTBI. A single record per CDR3 protein comes from TCRdb applying MiXCR to the multiplex PCR reads. The repertoire holds under 500,000 distinct CDR3 sequences, with over 12% as singletons. Germline V CDR1 and CDR2: SGHRS, YFSETQ. The length of the CDR3 is 12 residues. The V end was cut by 4 bases, the J end by 3 bases, with 7 bases between. Broader study findings: Using 13 V-J features, a model discriminated ophthalmopathy from stable hyperthyroidism. Most expanded thyroid clonotypes above 0.001 recurred in blood.

This clonotype showed up many times. The antigen is undetermined. The material sequenced was blood. This receptor was identified in a man in his forties or fifties with Graves' ophthalmopathy. This chain links TRBV5-1 with TRBJ1-1; the D gene is possibly TRBD1 (6 bases). CDR3 sequence (DNA): TGCGCCAGCAGCGCAGGGGACACTGAAGCTTTCTTT. Translating gives CASSAGDTEAFF.